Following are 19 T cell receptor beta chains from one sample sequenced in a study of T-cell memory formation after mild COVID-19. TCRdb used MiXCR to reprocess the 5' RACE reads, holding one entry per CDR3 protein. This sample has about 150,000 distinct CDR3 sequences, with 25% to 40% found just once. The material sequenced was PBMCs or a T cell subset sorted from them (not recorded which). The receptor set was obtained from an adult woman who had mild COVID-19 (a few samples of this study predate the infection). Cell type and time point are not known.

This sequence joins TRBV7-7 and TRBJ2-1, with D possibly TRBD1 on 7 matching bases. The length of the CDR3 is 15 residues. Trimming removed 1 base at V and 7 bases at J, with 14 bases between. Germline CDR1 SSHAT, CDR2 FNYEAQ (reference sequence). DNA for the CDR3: TGTGCCAGCAGCTTAGGTCGGGCAGGGGGGAATGAGCAGTTCTTC. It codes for CASSLGRAGGNEQFF. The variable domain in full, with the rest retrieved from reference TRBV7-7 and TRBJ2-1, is GAGVSQSPRYKVTKRGQDVTLRCDPISSHATLYWYQQALGQGPEFLTYFNYEAQPDKSGLPSDRFSAERPEGSISTLTIQRTEQRDSAMYRCASSLGRAGGNEQFFGPGTRLTVL.

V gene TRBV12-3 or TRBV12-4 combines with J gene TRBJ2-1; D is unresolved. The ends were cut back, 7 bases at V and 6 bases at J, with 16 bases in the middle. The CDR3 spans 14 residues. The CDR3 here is CASTPPASLNEQFF. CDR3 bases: TGTGCCAGCACCCCTCCGGCGAGCCTCAATGAGCAGTTCTTC.

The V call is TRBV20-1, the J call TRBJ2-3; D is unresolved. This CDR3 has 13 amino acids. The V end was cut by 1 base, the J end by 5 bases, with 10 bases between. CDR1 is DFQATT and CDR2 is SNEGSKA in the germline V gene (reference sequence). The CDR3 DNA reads TGCAGTGCTAGAGCGTCGCCCGTAGATACGCAGTATTTT. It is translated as CSARASPVDTQYF.

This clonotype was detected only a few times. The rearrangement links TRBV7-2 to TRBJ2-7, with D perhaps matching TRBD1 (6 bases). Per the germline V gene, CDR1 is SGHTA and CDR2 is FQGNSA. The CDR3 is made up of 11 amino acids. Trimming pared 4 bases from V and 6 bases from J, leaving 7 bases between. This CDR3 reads CASSYRVEQYF. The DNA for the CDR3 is TGTGCCAGCAGCTACAGGGTCGAGCAGTACTTC. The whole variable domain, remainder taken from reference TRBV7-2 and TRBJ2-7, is GAGVSQSPSNKVTEKGKDVELRCDPISGHTALYWYRQSLGQGLEFLIYFQGNSAPDKSGLPSDRFSAERTGGSVSTLTIQRTQQEDSAVYLCASSYRVEQYFGPGTRLTVT.

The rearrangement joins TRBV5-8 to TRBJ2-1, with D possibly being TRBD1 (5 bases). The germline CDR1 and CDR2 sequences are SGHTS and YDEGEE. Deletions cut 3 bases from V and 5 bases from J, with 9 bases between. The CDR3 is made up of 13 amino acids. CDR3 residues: CASSSDSHNEQFF. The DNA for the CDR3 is TGTGCCAGCAGCTCCGACAGCCACAATGAGCAGTTCTTC.

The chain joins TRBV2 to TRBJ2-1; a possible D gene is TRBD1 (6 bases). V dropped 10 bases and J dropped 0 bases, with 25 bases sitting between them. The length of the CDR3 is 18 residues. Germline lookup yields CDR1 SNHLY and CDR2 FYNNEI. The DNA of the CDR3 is TGTGCCACAAGGGGGATAAGGTGGGACCGAATCTCCTACAATGAGCAGTTCTTC. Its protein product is CATRGIRWDRISYNEQFF.

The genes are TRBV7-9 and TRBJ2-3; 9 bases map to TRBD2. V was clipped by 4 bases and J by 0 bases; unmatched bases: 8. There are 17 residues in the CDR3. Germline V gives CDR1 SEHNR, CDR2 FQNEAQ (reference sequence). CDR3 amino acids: CASSSGSGGHSTDTQYF. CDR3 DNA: TGTGCCAGCAGCTCGGGTAGCGGGGGCCACAGCACAGATACGCAGTATTTT.

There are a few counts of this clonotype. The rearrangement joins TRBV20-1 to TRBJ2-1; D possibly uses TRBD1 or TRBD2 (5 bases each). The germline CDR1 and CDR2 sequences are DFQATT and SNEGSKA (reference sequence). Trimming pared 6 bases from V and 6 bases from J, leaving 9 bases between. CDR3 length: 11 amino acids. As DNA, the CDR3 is TGCAGTGCAGAGAGGGGCAATGAGCAGTTCTTC. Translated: CSAERGNEQFF.

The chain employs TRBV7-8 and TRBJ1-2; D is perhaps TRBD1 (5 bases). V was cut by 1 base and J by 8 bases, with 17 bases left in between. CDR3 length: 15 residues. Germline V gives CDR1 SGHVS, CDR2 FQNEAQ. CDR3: CASSLVQQGTRGYTF. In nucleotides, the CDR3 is TGTGCCAGCAGCTTAGTTCAGCAGGGCACTAGGGGCTACACCTTC.

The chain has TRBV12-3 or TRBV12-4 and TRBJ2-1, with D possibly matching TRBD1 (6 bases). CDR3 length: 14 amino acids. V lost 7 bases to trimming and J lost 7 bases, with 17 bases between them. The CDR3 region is CASTPFPDRNEQFF. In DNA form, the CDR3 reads TGTGCCAGCACCCCTTTCCCCGACAGGAATGAGCAGTTCTTC.

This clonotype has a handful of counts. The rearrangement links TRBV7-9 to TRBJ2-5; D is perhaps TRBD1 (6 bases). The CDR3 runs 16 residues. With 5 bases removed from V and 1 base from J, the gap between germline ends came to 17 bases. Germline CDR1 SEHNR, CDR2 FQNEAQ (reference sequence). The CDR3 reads CASSPLRGQTQETQYF. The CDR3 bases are TGTGCCAGCAGCCCACTCCGAGGACAGACCCAAGAGACCCAGTACTTC.

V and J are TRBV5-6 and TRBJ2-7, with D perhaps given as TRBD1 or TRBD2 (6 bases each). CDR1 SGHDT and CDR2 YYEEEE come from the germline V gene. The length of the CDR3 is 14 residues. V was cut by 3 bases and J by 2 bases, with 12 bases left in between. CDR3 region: CASSSGGAPYEQYF. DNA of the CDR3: TGTGCCAGCAGCTCCGGGGGCGCTCCCTACGAGCAGTACTTC.

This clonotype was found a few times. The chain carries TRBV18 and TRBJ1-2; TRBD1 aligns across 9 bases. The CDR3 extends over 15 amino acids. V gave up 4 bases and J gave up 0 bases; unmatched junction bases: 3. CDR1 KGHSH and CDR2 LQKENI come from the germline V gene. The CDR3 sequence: CASSLQGATNYGYTF. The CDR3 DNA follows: TGTGCCAGCTCACTACAGGGGGCCACTAACTATGGCTACACCTTC.

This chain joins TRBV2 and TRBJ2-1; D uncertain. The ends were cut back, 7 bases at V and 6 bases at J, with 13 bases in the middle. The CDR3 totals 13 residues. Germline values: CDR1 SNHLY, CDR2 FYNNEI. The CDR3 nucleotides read TGTGCCAGCACTCCGGAACGGAGCAATGAGCAGTTCTTC. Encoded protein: CASTPERSNEQFF.

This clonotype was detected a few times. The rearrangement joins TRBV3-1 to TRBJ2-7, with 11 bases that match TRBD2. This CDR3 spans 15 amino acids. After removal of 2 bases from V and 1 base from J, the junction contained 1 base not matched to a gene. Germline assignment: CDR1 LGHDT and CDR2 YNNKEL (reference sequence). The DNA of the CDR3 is TGTGCCAGCAGCCAACTAGCGGGGGGATCCTACGAGCAGTACTTC. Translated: CASSQLAGGSYEQYF.

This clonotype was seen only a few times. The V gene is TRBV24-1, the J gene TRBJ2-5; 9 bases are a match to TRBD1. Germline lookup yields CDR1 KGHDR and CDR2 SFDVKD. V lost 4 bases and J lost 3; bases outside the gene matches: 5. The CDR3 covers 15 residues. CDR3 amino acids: CATSESGQGKETQYF. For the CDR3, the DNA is TGTGCCACCAGTGAATCGGGACAGGGTAAAGAGACCCAGTACTTC.

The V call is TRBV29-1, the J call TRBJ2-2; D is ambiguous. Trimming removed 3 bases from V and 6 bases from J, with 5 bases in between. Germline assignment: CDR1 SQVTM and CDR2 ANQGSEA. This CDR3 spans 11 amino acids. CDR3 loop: CSVDESGELFF. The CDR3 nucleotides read TGCAGCGTTGACGAATCCGGGGAGCTGTTTTTT.

The CDR3 coding sequence is TGTGCCACCAGTGATTTTCACGGACAGCCAGGCTCCTACAATGAGCAGTTCTTC. Residues: CATSDFHGQPGSYNEQFF. The chain uses TRBV24-1 and TRBJ2-1, with TRBD1 as a possible D gene (6 bases). Trimming cost V 1 base and J 0 bases, with 15 bases left between them. Germline lookup yields CDR1 KGHDR and CDR2 SFDVKD. This CDR3 region has 18 residues.

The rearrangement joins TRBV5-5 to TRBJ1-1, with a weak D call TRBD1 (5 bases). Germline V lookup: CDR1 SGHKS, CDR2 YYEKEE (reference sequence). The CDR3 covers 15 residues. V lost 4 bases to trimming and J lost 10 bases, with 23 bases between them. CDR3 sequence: CASSPVEGPLGVAFF. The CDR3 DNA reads TGTGCCAGCAGCCCGGTCGAGGGGCCTTTAGGTGTAGCTTTCTTT.